Listed below are T cell receptor beta chains from one sample, sequenced in a study of Ad26.COV2.S vaccination and SARS-CoV-2 variants. Libraries were prepared by immunoSEQ multiplex PCR; TCRdb keeps only in-frame clonotypes and omits some of them. The top ten clones hold around 5.5% of a sample with 300,000 to 350,000 clones, roughly nine tenths of them seen once. This sample comprised peripheral blood, obtained in a trial of Ad26.COV2.S vaccine versus placebo. The receptors here all came from a person aged 18-65 years who received the Ad26.COV2.S COVID-19 vaccine or a placebo. The CDR3 runs from the conserved cysteine through the conserved F or W. A D gene is named only where the DNA matches it firmly. The listing skips clone size in some rows; elsewhere it reads once, few, many or a size class.

d_call j_call clone_size v_call cdr3_nt cdr3_aa
NA TRBJ1-2 NA TRBV30 TGTGCCACCCCGGGGAGGGGTAACTATGGCTACACCTTC CATPGRGNYGYTF
NA TRBJ2-1 NA TRBV19 TGTGCCAGTAGTATAGCACTAGGAAATGAGCAGTTCTTC CASSIALGNEQFF
NA TRBJ1-1 once TRBV7-9 TGTGCCAGCAGCATTATTGGAGTTGGCCGAATGAACACTGAAGCTTTCTTT CASSIIGVGRMNTEAFF
NA TRBJ2-3 NA TRBV6-5 TGTGCCAGCAGGGCGGGACCGTTCACAGATACGCAGTATTTT CASRAGPFTDTQYF
TRBD2 TRBJ2-2 once TRBV11-2 TGTGCCTGGGCGGGGGACACCGGGGAGCTGTTTTTT CAWAGDTGELFF
TRBD2 TRBJ2-1 NA TRBV10-3 TGTGCCATCAGTGAGTCGAGGAGCGGGGGCGTCGAGGAGCAGTTCTTC CAISESRSGGVEEQFF
NA TRBJ2-1 NA TRBV5-4 TGTGCCAGCAGCTTGGATCAGGGGCCCTACAATGAGCAGTTCTTC CASSLDQGPYNEQFF
NA TRBJ1-2 once TRBV28 TGTGCCAGCAGTTTTTGGCGGGGGTTGGGTGGAGGCTACACCTTC CASSFWRGLGGGYTF
NA TRBJ1-4 once TRBV6-2/TRBV6-3 TGTGCCAGCAGTTACCCATCCGGGACGGATGGTTCCCAAGGACCAAATGAAAAACTGTTTTTT CASSYPSGTDGSQGPNEKLFF
NA TRBJ1-2 NA TRBV9 TGTGCCAGCAGCGTAGCGACAGGAGGGGCCTATGGCTACACCTTC CASSVATGGAYGYTF
NA TRBJ2-2 NA TRBV28 TGTGCCAGCAGTTTCCCCCCCGGGGGAAGGACCGGGGAGCTGTTTTTT CASSFPPGGRTGELFF
NA TRBJ1-1 few TRBV11-2 TGTGCCAGCAGCTTAGTACCGGGAGGCTCCACTGAAGCTTTCTTT CASSLVPGGSTEAFF
NA TRBJ1-5 NA TRBV6-6 TGTGCCAGCAGCATATTTCGGGACTCGCCCCAGCATTTT CASSIFRDSPQHF
NA TRBJ2-3 once TRBV5-4 TGTGCCAGCAGCTTGGGTGCTAGTCAGGTAGATACGCAGTATTTT CASSLGASQVDTQYF
TRBD1 TRBJ1-3 few TRBV6-6 TGTGCCAGCAGTCCGGGACAGGGAACCCTCGGCTCTGGAAACACCATATATTTT CASSPGQGTLGSGNTIYF
NA TRBJ1-1 NA TRBV10-3 TGTGCCATCAGTGATGGAGGGACTGAAGCTTTCTTT CAISDGGTEAFF
NA TRBJ2-7 NA TRBV5-6 TGTGCCAGCAGCTTGGGCGAAAGCTCCTACGAGCAGTACTTC CASSLGESSYEQYF
NA TRBJ1-1 NA TRBV29-1 TGCAGCGTTGAACCGGAGGTTTACCACACTGAAGCTTTCTTT CSVEPEVYHTEAFF
NA TRBJ2-1 NA TRBV24-1 TGTGCCACCAGTGATAGCGGGCAGACCAACTACAATGAGCAGTTCTTC CATSDSGQTNYNEQFF
NA TRBJ1-1 NA TRBV12-3/TRBV12-4 TGTGCCAGCAGCTGGGGAGAACGCACTGAAGCTTTCTTT CASSWGERTEAFF
NA TRBJ1-1 NA TRBV2 TGTGCCAGCAGTGAGGAGAGGGGCAGGGCGGCATTGGCCACTGAAGCTTTCTTT CASSEERGRAALATEAFF
NA TRBJ2-2 once TRBV5-4 TGTGCCAGCAGCTTATACACCGGGGAGCTGTTTTTT CASSLYTGELFF
TRBD1 TRBJ2-5 NA TRBV5-1 TGCGCCAGCAGCTTCCCTATGACAGGGGGCGAAGAGACCCAGTACTTC CASSFPMTGGEETQYF
NA TRBJ1-1 NA TRBV6-5 TGTGCCAGCAGTACAGGGACTGAAGCTTTCTTT CASSTGTEAFF
TRBD1 TRBJ1-4 NA TRBV7-9 TGTGCCAGCAGCCGCCCTGGACAGGGTCCTGAAAAACTGTTTTTT CASSRPGQGPEKLFF
NA TRBJ2-2 few TRBV2 TGTGCCAGCAGTGATCGCCGGAACACCGGGGAGCTGTTTTTT CASSDRRNTGELFF
NA TRBJ1-2 NA TRBV27 TGTGCCAGCAGAACGGGGGGGGGTTATGGCTACACCTTC CASRTGGGYGYTF
TRBD1 TRBJ1-1 NA TRBV7-6 TGTGCCAGCAGCCCCGGGACAGTGGGGAAAACTGAAGCTTTCTTT CASSPGTVGKTEAFF
NA TRBJ1-1 NA TRBV6-5 TGTGCCGGCACTTGGTGGGGGGGCAAAGGGACTGAAGCTTTCTTT CAGTWWGGKGTEAFF
NA TRBJ1-1 NA TRBV4-3 TGCGCCAGCAGCGGGGGGCTTGACACTGAAGCTTTCTTT CASSGGLDTEAFF
NA TRBJ1-1 NA TRBV4-1 TGCGCCAGCAGCCAAGAAGGGGGGCTGTTCGTATTGAACACTGAAGCTTTCTTT CASSQEGGLFVLNTEAFF
NA TRBJ2-7 NA TRBV19 TGTGCCAGTAGAGAGGGGTACGAGCAGTACTTC CASREGYEQYF
NA TRBJ1-1 NA TRBV6-1 TGTGCCAGCAGTGTCGGTCGGCAGGGTACACCGAACACTGAAGCTTTCTTT CASSVGRQGTPNTEAFF
TRBD1 TRBJ1-1 NA TRBV29-1 TGCAGCGTCCAGGGGGCAGTTTACGAGAACACTGAAGCTTTCTTT CSVQGAVYENTEAFF
TRBD1 TRBJ2-3 NA TRBV7-8 TGTGCCAGCAGCCCAAGGACAGGCGACACAGATACGCAGTATTTT CASSPRTGDTDTQYF
NA TRBJ1-4 NA TRBV30 TGTGCCTGGAATCTCGGGCCTCATAATGAAAAACTGTTTTTT CAWNLGPHNEKLFF
NA TRBJ1-1 NA TRBV11-3 TGTGCCAGCAGCTTAACCGTGAACACTGAAGCTTTCTTT CASSLTVNTEAFF
TRBD1 TRBJ1-2 NA TRBV7-2 TGTGCCAGCAGCGTATTATCGGGACAGGGGAACTATGGCTACACCTTC CASSVLSGQGNYGYTF
NA TRBJ2-2 few TRBV27 TGTGCCAGCAGTTTACCTACCATCACCGGGGAGCTGTTTTTT CASSLPTITGELFF
NA TRBJ1-1 many TRBV6-5 TGTGCCAGCAATAGGGGAGACACTGAAGCTTTCTTT CASNRGDTEAFF
TRBD1 TRBJ1-6 few TRBV6-2/TRBV6-3 TGTGCCAGCAGTAAGGGACAGCACCAAAGCTATTCACCCCTCCACTTT CASSKGQHQSYSPLHF
NA TRBJ1-2 NA TRBV28 TGTGCCAGCGGCGGTTCTAGGGGCTACACCTTC CASGGSRGYTF